A selection of T cell receptor beta chains follows, all from one sample in a study of prognosis after radiotherapy for stage I lung cancer. TCRdb processed the multiplex PCR reads anew with MiXCR; each CDR3 protein has one entry. The sample lists fewer than 40,000 distinct CDR3 sequences; about 40% were seen once. The sample here was PBMCs, taken before or after stereotactic body radiation therapy (not recorded which). These receptors were collected from a donor at least 50 years old with non-small cell lung cancer. Both conserved end residues are part of each CDR3. The order of the fields is V gene, clone size, D gene, J gene, CDR3 DNA, CDR3 protein. The D gene is left open where the match is weak. Some rows mark clone size as missing; the rest say once, few, many or name a class of expanded clone.

TRBV6-1	.	.	TRBJ2-2	TGTGCCAGCACCCCGGTCAAAGGTCGACTGGAGCTGTTTTTT	CASTPVKGRLELFF
TRBV4-1	.	.	TRBJ1-4	TGCGCCAGCAGCCAAGTGGGGCTAGGGGAAAAACTGTTTTTT	CASSQVGLGEKLFF
TRBV7-3	many	.	TRBJ1-6	TGTGCCAGCAGCTGGCAGGGCGGGAGTGATTCACCCCTCCACTTT	CASSWQGGSDSPLHF
TRBV20-1	.	.	TRBJ2-6	TGCAGTGCTCCGGACGCTGGGGCCAACGTCCTGACTTTC	CSAPDAGANVLTF
TRBV11-2	.	TRBD2	TRBJ2-1	TGTGCCAGCAGCAGCGGACTGCCGGGGGGTGAGCAGTTCTTC	CASSSGLPGGEQFF
TRBV7-9	once	.	TRBJ2-2	TGTGCCAGCAGCTCCTGGTCTGGGGGGGCAGGTGCGGGACGACGCACCGTGGAGCTGTTTTTT	CASSSWSGGAGAGRRTVELFF
TRBV27	.	.	TRBJ1-1	TGTGCCAGCAGTTTATCCCCAGGGATGGGCACTGAAGCTTTCTTT	CASSLSPGMGTEAFF
TRBV28	few	TRBD1	TRBJ1-1	TGTGCCAGCAGTTTCGGACAGGGACTATTGAACACTGAAGCTTTCTTT	CASSFGQGLLNTEAFF
TRBV13	.	.	TRBJ2-7	TGTGCCAGCAGCCCTTCCAGCAGGGTCTACGAGCAGTACTTC	CASSPSSRVYEQYF
TRBV28	large	TRBD2	TRBJ2-6	TGTGCCAGCAGTTTTTGGGGGGGCGTCCTGACTTTC	CASSFWGGVLTF
TRBV20-1	.	.	TRBJ2-5	TGCAGTGCTAGGGCTTTCCAAGAGACCCAGTACTTC	CSARAFQETQYF
TRBV30	many	.	TRBJ1-6	TGTGCCTGGAGTTACGGGGGATATAATTCACCCCTCCACTTT	CAWSYGGYNSPLHF
TRBV5-1	many	.	TRBJ2-7	TGCGCCAGCAGACCAGCGGCCACAGGGAGTTCGTCTAACGAGCAGTACTTC	CASRPAATGSSSNEQYF
TRBV7-8	many	.	TRBJ1-5	TGTGCCAGCAGCTTAGGAGGGCGTCGGAGACCCCATCAGCCCCAGCATTTT	CASSLGGRRRPHQPQHF
TRBV20-1	.	TRBD2	TRBJ2-2	TGCAGTGCTGGCCCCCGACTAGCGCAGACCGTGGAGCTGTTTTTT	CSAGPRLAQTVELFF
TRBV6-1	medium-sized	.	TRBJ1-2	TGTGCCAGCAGATGGGGGACGGATGGCTACACCTTC	CASRWGTDGYTF
TRBV30	many	TRBD1	TRBJ1-1	TGTGCCTGGAGTCCCCATACGGACAGGCGGACTGAAGCTTTCTTT	CAWSPHTDRRTEAFF
TRBV5-4	.	TRBD1	TRBJ2-2	TGTGCCAGCAGCTTGGAGATAGGGGGCTGGAACACCGGGGAGCTGTTTTTT	CASSLEIGGWNTGELFF
TRBV5-1	many	.	TRBJ1-3	TGCGCCAGCAGCTTGGGGCAGTTGGACTCTGGAAACACCATATATTTT	CASSLGQLDSGNTIYF
TRBV19	.	.	TRBJ2-3	TGTGCCAGTAGCCCCCGGGGTTTCACCAATCGCCTGGATACGCAGTATTTT	CASSPRGFTNRLDTQYF
TRBV6-1	.	.	TRBJ2-7	TGTGCCAGCAGTGAGACAGACCACTACGAGCAGTACTTC	CASSETDHYEQYF
TRBV7-2	.	TRBD2	TRBJ2-1	TGTGCCAGCAGCTTTAGCGGGATAACTGAGCAGTTCTTC	CASSFSGITEQFF
TRBV6-4	many	.	TRBJ2-6	TGTGCCAGCAGCCCTAGCGAGGTGCCCGGGGCCAACGTCCTGACTTTC	CASSPSEVPGANVLTF
TRBV11-3	many	.	TRBJ2-5	TGTGCCAGCAGCCCGCGGACTATCCAAGAGACCCAGTACTTC	CASSPRTIQETQYF
TRBV2	few	.	TRBJ2-7	TGTGCCAGCAGCCCCAGCTCCTACGAGCAGTACTTC	CASSPSSYEQYF
TRBV7-9	many	.	TRBJ2-3	TGTGCCAGCAGAGGGGGGGATACGCAGTATTTT	CASRGGDTQYF
TRBV2	many	.	TRBJ1-4	TGTGCCAGCAAGGGGGTGGGTGAAAAACTGTTTTTT	CASKGVGEKLFF
TRBV27	many	.	TRBJ2-1	TGTGCCAGCAAGGGTTTAACAACGCCGTCCTACAATGAGCAGTTCTTC	CASKGLTTPSYNEQFF